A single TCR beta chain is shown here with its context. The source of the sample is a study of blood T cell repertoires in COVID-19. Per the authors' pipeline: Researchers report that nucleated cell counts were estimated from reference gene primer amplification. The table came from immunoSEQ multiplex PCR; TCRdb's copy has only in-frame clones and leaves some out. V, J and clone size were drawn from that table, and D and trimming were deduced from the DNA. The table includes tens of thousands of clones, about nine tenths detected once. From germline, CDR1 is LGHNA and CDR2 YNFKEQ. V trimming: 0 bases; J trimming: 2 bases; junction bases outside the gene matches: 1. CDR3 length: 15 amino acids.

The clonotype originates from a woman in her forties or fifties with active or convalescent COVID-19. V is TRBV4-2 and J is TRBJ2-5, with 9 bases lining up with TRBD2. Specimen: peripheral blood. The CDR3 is CASSQDSGGQETQYF. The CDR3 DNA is TGTGCCAGCAGCCAAGACAGCGGGGGGCAAGAGACCCAGTACTTC.